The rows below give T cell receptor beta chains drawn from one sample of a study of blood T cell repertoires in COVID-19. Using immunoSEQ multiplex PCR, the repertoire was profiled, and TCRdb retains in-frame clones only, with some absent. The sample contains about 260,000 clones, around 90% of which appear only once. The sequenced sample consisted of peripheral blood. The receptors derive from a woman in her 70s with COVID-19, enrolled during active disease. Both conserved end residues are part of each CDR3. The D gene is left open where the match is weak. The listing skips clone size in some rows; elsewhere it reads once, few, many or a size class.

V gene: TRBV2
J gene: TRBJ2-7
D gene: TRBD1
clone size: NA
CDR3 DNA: TGTGCCGGCGGACAGGGCGATTACGAGCAGTACTTC
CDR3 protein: CAGGQGDYEQYF

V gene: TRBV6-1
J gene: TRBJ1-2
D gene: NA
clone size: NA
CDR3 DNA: TGTGCCAGCAGTGAAGCAATTACAGGATGCACCTTC
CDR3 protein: CASSEAITGCTF

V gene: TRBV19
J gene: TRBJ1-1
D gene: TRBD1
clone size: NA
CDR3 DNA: TGTGCCAGTAGTACCGGGCAGGGGGACACTGAAGCTTTCTTT
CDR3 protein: CASSTGQGDTEAFF

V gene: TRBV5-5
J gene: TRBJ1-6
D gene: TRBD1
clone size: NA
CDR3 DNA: TGTGCCAGCACCTCGGGACAGGGGGCTTCACCCCTCCACTTT
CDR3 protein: CASTSGQGASPLHF

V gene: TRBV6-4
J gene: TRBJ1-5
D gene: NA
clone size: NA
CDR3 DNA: TGTGCCAGCAGTGTCTCCCCAGGGAGGAATCAGCCCCAGCATTTT
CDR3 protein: CASSVSPGRNQPQHF

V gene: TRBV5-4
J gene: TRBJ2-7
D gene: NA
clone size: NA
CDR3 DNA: TGTGCCAGCAGCTTGGGTGGCGGGATCCCCTACGAGCAGTACTTC
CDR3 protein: CASSLGGGIPYEQYF

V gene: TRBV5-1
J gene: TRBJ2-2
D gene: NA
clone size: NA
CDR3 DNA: TGCGCCAGCAGCTTGTTGGGAGACACCGGGGAGCTGTTTTTT
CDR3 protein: CASSLLGDTGELFF

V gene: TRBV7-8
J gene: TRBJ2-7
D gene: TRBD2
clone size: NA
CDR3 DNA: TGTGCCAGCAGCTTAGTAGGGGTAGCGGGAGGGTCTTCCTACGAGCAGTACTTC
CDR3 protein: CASSLVGVAGGSSYEQYF

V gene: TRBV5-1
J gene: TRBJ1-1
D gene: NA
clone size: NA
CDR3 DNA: TGCGCCAGCAGCGCCCGCTTTGGCAGGTCCACTGAAGCTTTCTTT
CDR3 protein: CASSARFGRSTEAFF

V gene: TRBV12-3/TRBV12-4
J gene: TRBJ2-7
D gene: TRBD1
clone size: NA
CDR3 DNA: TGTGCCAGCAGTGCGACAGGGGGCTACGAGCAGTACTTC
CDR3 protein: CASSATGGYEQYF

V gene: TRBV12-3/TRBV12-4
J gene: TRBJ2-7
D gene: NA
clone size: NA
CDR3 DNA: TGTGCCAGCAGCCTCGGGGAGGCGTACGAGCAGTACTTC
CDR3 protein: CASSLGEAYEQYF

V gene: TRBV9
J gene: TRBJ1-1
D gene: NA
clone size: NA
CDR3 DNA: TGTGCCAGCAGCGTAAACTCAAACACTGAAGCTTTCTTT
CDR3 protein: CASSVNSNTEAFF

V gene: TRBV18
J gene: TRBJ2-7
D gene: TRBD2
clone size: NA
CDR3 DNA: TGTGCCAGCTCACCACTGGGACTACTCTACGAGCAGTACTTC
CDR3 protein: CASSPLGLLYEQYF

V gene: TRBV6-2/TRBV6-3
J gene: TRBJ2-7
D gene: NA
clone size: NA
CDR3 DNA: TGTGCCAGCAGTTCTTGGACTGCCAGCTCCTACGAGCAGTACTTC
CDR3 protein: CASSSWTASSYEQYF

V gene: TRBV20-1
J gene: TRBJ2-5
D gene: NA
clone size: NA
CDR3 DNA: TGCAGTGCTAGTAAGGAGGGAGCCCAAGAGACCCAGTACTTC
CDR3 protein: CSASKEGAQETQYF

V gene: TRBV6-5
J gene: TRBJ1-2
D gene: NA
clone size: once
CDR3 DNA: TGTGCCAGCAGTTATGGAGGGTTCAGCTATGGCTACACCTTC
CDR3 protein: CASSYGGFSYGYTF

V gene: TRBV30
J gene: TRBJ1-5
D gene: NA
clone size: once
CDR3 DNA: TGTGCCTGGAGTGTACGGTCGGAGCAGCCCCAGCATTTT
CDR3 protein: CAWSVRSEQPQHF

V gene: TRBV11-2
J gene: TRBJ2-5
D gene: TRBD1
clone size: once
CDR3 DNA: TGTGCCAGCACCTTAACCGGGACAGAGGAAGAGACCCAGTACTTC
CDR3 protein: CASTLTGTEEETQYF

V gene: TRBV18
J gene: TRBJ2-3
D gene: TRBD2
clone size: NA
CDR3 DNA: TGTGCCAGCTCACCCCCGGGACTACTGGGCACAGATACGCAGTATTTT
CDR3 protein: CASSPPGLLGTDTQYF

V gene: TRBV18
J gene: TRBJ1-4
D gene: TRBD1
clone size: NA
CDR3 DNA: TGTGCCAGCTCACCTCGGACAGGGGGTGGCGAAAAACTGTTTTTT
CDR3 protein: CASSPRTGGGEKLFF

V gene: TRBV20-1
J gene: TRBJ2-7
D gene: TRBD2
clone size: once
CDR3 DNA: TGCAGTGCTAGTGGGACTAGCGGGAGGAGTTCCTACGAGCAGTACTTC
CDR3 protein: CSASGTSGRSSYEQYF